These T cell receptor beta chains were read from a single sample in a study of cytomegalovirus exposure and HLA in healthy donors. The repertoire was sequenced with immunoSEQ multiplex PCR; TCRdb's copy has only in-frame clones and lacks some. The sample includes under 130,000 clones, roughly 70% of them seen just once. Input material: PBMCs. The receptors were gathered from a man between 35 and 55 years old in good health and CMV-seropositive. The CDR3 runs from the conserved cysteine through the conserved F or W. The D gene is left open where the match is weak.

cdr3_aa d_call j_call v_call
CASRRTSGVNTGELFF TRBD2 TRBJ2-2 TRBV7-8
CASSLQSAGDTQYF . TRBJ2-3 TRBV11-2
CASSLLAGGQGDTQYF TRBD2 TRBJ2-3 TRBV28
CASSRPGLRGYEQYF . TRBJ2-7 TRBV6-5
CASSSRTSTNEKLFF . TRBJ1-4 TRBV7-9
CASSSRGDRGVSYNEQFF TRBD1 TRBJ2-1 TRBV5-1
CASIDRGLSSNQPQHF TRBD1 TRBJ1-5 TRBV19
CARWRAAGQPQHF . TRBJ1-5 TRBV19
CASSETGPNTQYF . TRBJ2-3 TRBV10-1
CASSLEGASNQPQHF TRBD1 TRBJ1-5 TRBV5-1
CASSPGASGINEQFF TRBD2 TRBJ2-1 TRBV6-4
CASSYAAEGSYNEQFF . TRBJ2-1 TRBV6-5
CASSTDNRSNEKLFF . TRBJ1-4 TRBV5-1
CASSLRAGSNTEAFF . TRBJ1-1 TRBV6-6
CASSTVANEQFF . TRBJ2-1 TRBV19
CASSVGGSSYEQYF TRBD2 TRBJ2-7 TRBV9
CASSPGGNQPQHF . TRBJ1-5 TRBV6-1
CASSAGDNQPQHF . TRBJ1-5 TRBV6-5
CASSLVTGDTEAFF TRBD1 TRBJ1-1 TRBV5-4
CSVAQGPRTEAFF . TRBJ1-1 TRBV29-1
CASSLGGDGGVEQYF TRBD2 TRBJ2-7 TRBV27
CASSAKGGGGPDTQYF . TRBJ2-3 TRBV9
CASSPTGTEAFF . TRBJ1-1 TRBV25-1
CASSSAGTVSGNTIYF TRBD1 TRBJ1-3 TRBV5-4
CASIGSGGGYGYTF TRBD1 TRBJ1-2 TRBV6-5
CASSYPDSNEAFF . TRBJ1-1 TRBV6-6
CAVKQGARTEAFF TRBD1 TRBJ1-1 TRBV6-6
CASDSLNEKLFF . TRBJ1-4 TRBV6-1
CASSPGQYGYTF . TRBJ1-2 TRBV5-1
CASSYGTSGSWDEQFF TRBD2 TRBJ2-1 TRBV7-3
CASSSTVPGQVNQPQHF TRBD1 TRBJ1-5 TRBV7-9
CASRAGGARDYGYTF TRBD1 TRBJ1-2 TRBV28
CASSPPGTGGGGYTF TRBD1 TRBJ1-2 TRBV7-9
CSVAGDIQYF . TRBJ2-4 TRBV29-1
CASSSSLRAGELFF . TRBJ2-2 TRBV7-3
CAISRGRGEKLFF . TRBJ1-4 TRBV30
CASVRNMNTEAFF . TRBJ1-1 TRBV2
CASSSQGVGLNEQFF TRBD1 TRBJ2-1 TRBV27
CASSSTGVDEQFF . TRBJ2-1 TRBV5-4
CASSTSGSYEQFF . TRBJ2-1 TRBV27